The T cell receptor (beta chain) under discussion was sequenced for a study of vaccination effects on CD4 cells after COVID-19. V was pared by 4 bases and J by 0 bases, with 11 bases between. The germline V gene encodes CDR1 SGHRS and CDR2 YFSETQ. This CDR3 is 14 amino acids long. Antigen-specific CD4+ T cells were expanded (with viral peptide pools) by the ViraFEST assay ahead of sequencing. The culture ran for about 11 days, and then CD4+ T cells were isolated. The vaccine given was either BNT162b2 or mRNA-1273, in two doses. Worth noting for this clone: As yet, its antigen is unknown.

The method was immunoSEQ multiplex PCR; TCRdb's version includes in-frame clones alone and lacks a portion of them. The repertoire includes more than 60,000 clones, around 69% of them detected once, and about 1.6% sits in the top ten. Study results and caveats: Recruitment yielded few convalescent patients, and the study had no early post-infection timepoints.

The source material was CD4+ T cells from PBMCs cultured with HCoV-229E spike peptides, sampled after COVID-19 vaccination. This sequence joins TRBV5-1 and TRBJ2-7, with no clear D. The TCR comes from a human donor who received a COVID-19 vaccine. The DNA for the CDR3 is TGCGCCAGCAGCCCTTGGACGGCCTCCTACGAGCAGTACGTC. Protein product: CASSPWTASYEQYV.